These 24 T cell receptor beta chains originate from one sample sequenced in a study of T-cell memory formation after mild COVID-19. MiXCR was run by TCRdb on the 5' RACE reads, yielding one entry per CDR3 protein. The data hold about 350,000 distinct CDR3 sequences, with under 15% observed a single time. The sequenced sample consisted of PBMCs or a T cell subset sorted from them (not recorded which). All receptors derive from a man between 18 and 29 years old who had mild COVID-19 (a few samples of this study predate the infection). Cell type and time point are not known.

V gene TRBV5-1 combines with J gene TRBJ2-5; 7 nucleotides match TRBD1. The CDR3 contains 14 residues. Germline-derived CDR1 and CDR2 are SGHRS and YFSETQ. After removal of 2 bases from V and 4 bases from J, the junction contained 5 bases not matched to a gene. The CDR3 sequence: CASSLTGVPETQYF. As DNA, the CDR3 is TGCGCCAGCAGCTTAACAGGGGTCCCAGAGACCCAGTACTTC.

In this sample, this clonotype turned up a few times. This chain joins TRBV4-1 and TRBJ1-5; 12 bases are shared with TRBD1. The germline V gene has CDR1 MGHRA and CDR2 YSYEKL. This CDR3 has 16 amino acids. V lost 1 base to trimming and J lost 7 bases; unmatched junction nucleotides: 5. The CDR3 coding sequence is TGCGCCAGCAGCCAAGTGGGACAGGGGGCCCGACAGCCCCAGCATTTT. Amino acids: CASSQVGQGARQPQHF.

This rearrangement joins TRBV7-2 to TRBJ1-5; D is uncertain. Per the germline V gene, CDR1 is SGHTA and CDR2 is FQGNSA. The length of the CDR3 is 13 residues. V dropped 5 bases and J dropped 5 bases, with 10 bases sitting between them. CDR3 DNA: TGTGCCAGCAGCCGAGCGGTCGATCAGCCCCAGCATTTT. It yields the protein CASSRAVDQPQHF.

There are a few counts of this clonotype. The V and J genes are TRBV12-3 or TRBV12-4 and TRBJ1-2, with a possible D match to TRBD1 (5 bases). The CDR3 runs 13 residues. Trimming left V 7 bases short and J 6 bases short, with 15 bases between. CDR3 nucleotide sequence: TGTGCCAGCACCCTGGGGCCTTGGGATGGCTACACCTTC. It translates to CASTLGPWDGYTF.

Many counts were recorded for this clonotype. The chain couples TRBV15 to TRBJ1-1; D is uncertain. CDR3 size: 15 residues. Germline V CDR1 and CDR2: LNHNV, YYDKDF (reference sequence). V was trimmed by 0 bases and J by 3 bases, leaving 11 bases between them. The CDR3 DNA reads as TGTGCCACCAGCAGAGACCTGGGGTGGGACACTGAAGCTTTCTTT. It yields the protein CATSRDLGWDTEAFF. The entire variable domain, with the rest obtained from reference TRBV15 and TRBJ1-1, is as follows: DAMVIQNPRYQVTQFGKPVTLSCSQTLNHNVMYWYQQKSSQAPKLLFHYYDKDFNNEADTPDNFQSRRPNTSFCFLDIRSPGLGDTAMYLCATSRDLGWDTEAFFGQGTRLTVV.

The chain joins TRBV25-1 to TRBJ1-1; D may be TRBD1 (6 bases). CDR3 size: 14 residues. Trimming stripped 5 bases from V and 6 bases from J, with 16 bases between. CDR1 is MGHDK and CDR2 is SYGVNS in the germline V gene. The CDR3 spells CASSRTQGFAEAFF. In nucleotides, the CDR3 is TGTGCCAGCAGTAGGACACAGGGTTTCGCTGAAGCTTTCTTT.

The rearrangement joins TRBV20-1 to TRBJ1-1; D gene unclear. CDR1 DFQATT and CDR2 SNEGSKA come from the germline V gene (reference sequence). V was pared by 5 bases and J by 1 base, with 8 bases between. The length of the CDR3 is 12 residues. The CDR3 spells CSAGAGNTEAFF. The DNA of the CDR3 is TGCAGTGCTGGTGCAGGGAACACTGAAGCTTTCTTT.

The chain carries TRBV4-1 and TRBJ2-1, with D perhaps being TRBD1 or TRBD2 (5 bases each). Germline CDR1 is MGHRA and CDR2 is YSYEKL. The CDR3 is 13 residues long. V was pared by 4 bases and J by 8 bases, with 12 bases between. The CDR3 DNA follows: TGCGCCAGCAGCCCGGGGCCGCGGGATGAGCAGTTCTTC. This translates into CASSPGPRDEQFF.

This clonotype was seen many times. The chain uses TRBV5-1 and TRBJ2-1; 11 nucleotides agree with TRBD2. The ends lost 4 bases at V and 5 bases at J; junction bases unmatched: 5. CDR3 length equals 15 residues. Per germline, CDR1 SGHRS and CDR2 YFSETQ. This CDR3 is CASSPTSGVNNEQFF. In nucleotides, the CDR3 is TGCGCCAGCAGCCCGACTAGCGGGGTGAACAATGAGCAGTTCTTC.

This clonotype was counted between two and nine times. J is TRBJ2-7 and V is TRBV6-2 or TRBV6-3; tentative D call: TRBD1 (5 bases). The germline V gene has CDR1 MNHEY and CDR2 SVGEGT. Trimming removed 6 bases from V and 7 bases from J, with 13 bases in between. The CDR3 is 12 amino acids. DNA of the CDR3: TGTGCCAGCAGATCAAGCAGGGCAGAGCAGTACTTC. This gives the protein CASRSSRAEQYF.

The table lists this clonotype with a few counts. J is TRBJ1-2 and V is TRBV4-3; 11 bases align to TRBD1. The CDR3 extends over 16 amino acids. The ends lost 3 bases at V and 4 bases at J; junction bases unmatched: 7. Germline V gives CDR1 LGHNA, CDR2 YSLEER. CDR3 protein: CASSHTPGQGVYGYTF. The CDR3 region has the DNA TGCGCCAGCAGCCACACACCGGGACAGGGGGTCTATGGCTACACCTTC.

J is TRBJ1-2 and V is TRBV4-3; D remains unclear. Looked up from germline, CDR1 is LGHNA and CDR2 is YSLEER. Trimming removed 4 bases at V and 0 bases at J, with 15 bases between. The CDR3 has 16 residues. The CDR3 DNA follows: TGCGCCAGCAGCCCCTCTCCGATAACCCCTAACTATGGCTACACCTTC. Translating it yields CASSPSPITPNYGYTF.

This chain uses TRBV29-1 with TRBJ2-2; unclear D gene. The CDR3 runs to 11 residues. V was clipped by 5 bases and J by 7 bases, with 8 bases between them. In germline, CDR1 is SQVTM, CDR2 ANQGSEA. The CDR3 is CSVNDNGELFF. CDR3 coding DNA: TGCAGCGTTAATGACAACGGGGAGCTGTTTTTT.

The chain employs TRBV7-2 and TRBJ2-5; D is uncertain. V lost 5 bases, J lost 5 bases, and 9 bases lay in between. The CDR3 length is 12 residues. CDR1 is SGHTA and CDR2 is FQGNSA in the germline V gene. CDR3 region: CASSRNAETQYF. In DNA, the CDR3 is TGTGCCAGCAGCCGAAACGCGGAGACCCAGTACTTC.

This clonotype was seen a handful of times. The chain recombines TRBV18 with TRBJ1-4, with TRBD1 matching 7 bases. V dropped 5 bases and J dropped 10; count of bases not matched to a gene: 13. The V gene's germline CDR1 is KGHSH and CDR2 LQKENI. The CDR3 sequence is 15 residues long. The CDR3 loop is CASSENSGQLGKLFF. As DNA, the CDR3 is TGTGCCAGCTCAGAGAACTCGGGACAGTTGGGAAAACTGTTTTTT.

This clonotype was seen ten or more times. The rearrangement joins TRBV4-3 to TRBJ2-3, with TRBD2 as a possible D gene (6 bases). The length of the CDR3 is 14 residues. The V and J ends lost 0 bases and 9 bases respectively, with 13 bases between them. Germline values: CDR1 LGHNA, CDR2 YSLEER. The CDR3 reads CASSQDLGLATQYF. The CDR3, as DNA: TGCGCCAGCAGCCAAGATCTGGGCCTAGCGACGCAGTATTTT.

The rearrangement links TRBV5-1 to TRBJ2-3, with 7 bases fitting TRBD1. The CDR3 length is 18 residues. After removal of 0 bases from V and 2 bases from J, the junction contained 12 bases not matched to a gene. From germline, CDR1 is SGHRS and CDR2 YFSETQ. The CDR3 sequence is CASSLGRPTGVITDTQYF. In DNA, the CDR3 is TGCGCCAGCAGCTTGGGGAGGCCAACAGGGGTGATCACAGATACGCAGTATTTT.

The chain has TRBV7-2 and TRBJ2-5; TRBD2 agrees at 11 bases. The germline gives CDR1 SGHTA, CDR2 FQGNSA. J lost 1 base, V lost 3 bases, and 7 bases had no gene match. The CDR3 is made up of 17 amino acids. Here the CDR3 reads CASSLGVSGGGQETQYF. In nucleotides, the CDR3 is TGTGCCAGCAGCTTGGGAGTTAGCGGGGGGGGCCAAGAGACCCAGTACTTC.

The CDR3 loop is CASSLGLAGTYEQYV. The CDR3 bases are TGCGCCAGCAGCTTGGGACTAGCGGGCACCTACGAGCAGTACGTC. The chain links TRBV5-1 to TRBJ2-7; 10 nucleotides match TRBD2. The V segment lost 0 bases and the J segment 2 bases; nucleotides outside the gene matches: 2. CDR1 and CDR2 (germline): SGHRS, YFSETQ. This CDR3 contains 15 residues.

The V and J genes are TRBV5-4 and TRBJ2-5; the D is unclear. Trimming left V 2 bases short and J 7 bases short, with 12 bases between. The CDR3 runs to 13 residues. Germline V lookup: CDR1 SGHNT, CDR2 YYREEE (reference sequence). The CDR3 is CASSFEQPPTQYF. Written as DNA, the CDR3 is TGTGCCAGCAGCTTCGAACAGCCACCGACCCAGTACTTC.

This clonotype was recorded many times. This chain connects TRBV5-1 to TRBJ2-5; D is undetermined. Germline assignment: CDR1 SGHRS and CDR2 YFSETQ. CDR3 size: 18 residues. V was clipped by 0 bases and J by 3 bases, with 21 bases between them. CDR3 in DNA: TGCGCCAGCAGCTTGGTAAGGGCGATAAGTCGTGTAGAAGAGACCCAGTACTTC. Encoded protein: CASSLVRAISRVEETQYF. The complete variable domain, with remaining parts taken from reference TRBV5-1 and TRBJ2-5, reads KAGVTQTPRYLIKTRGQQVTLSCSPISGHRSVSWYQQTPGQGLQFLFEYFSETQRNKGNFPGRFSGRQFSNSRSEMNVSTLELGDSALYLCASSLVRAISRVEETQYFGPGTRLLVL.

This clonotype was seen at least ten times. The CDR3 here is CASSPRRNMLESYEQYV. DNA of the CDR3: TGTGCCAGCAGCCCCCGACGTAATATGTTGGAGTCCTACGAGCAGTACGTC. The chain links TRBV6-2 or TRBV6-3 to TRBJ2-7, with unresolved D. The CDR3 runs to 17 residues. Deletions cut 6 bases from V and 1 base from J, with 22 bases between. Germline lookup yields CDR1 MNHEY and CDR2 SVGEGT.

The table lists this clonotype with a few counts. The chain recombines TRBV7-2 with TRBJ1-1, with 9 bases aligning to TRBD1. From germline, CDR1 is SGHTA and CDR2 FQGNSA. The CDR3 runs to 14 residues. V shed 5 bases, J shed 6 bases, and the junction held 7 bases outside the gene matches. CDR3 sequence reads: CASSLGQGRAEAFF. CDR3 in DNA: TGTGCCAGCAGCCTGGGACAGGGAAGGGCTGAAGCTTTCTTT.

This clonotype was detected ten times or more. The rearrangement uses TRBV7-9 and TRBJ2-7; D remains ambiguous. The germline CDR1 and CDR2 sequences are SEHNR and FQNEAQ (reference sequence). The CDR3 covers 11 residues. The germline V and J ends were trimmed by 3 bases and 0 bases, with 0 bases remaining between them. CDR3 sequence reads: CASSFSYEQYF. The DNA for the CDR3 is TGTGCCAGCAGCTTCTCCTACGAGCAGTACTTC.